The rows below give T cell receptor beta chains drawn from one sample of a study of technical replicates of blood from a few donors. Produced via immunoSEQ multiplex PCR; TCRdb's table is partial and in-frame only. The sample contains approximately 59,000 clones, 70% to 90% of which appear only once. The specimen was PBMCs. The receptors were gathered from a human donor in good health. Some clones in this sample may be carry-over from other donors' samples. The CDR3 runs from the conserved cysteine through the conserved F or W. The D gene is left open where the match is weak. Clone sizes are given selectively: once, few, many, or a class where the clone is expanded.

CDR3aa	CDR3nt	abundance	v_gene	j_gene	d_gene
CASSPQHLNTEAFF	TGTGCCAGCTCACCACAACACCTGAACACTGAAGCTTTCTTT	-	TRBV18	TRBJ1-1	-
CASYLLGEQFF	TGTGCCTCCTACCTTCTCGGTGAGCAGTTCTTC	-	TRBV7-9	TRBJ2-1	-
CASIPTSRGAYEQYF	TGTGCCAGCATTCCGACCTCGCGGGGGGCCTACGAGCAGTACTTC	-	TRBV6-5	TRBJ2-7	TRBD2
CAWSRAGGSNQPQHF	TGTGCCTGGAGTCGGGCAGGAGGCAGCAATCAGCCCCAGCATTTT	-	TRBV30	TRBJ1-5	-
CASSLALTGRNTIYF	TGTGCCAGCAGCTTAGCGCTCACAGGAAGAAACACCATATATTTT	-	TRBV7-9	TRBJ1-3	-
CASSPGTRTPSGTQYF	TGCGCCAGCAGCCCCGGGACTAGAACGCCCTCGGGGACCCAGTACTTC	-	TRBV5-1	TRBJ2-5	TRBD2
CASSLSWRGSYEQYF	TGTGCCAGCAGTTTATCGTGGAGGGGCTCCTACGAGCAGTACTTC	-	TRBV27	TRBJ2-7	-
CASSLAGVNQPQHF	TGTGCCAGCAGCTTGGCCGGGGTCAATCAGCCCCAGCATTTT	-	TRBV5-4	TRBJ1-5	-
CASSMGAGGYEETQYF	TGTGCCAGCAGCATGGGGGCAGGGGGGTACGAAGAGACCCAGTACTTC	-	TRBV11-2	TRBJ2-5	-
CASSLGGTGGGGYTF	TGTGCCAGCAGCTTAGGAGGGACAGGCGGCGGAGGCTACACCTTC	-	TRBV7-9	TRBJ1-2	TRBD1
CASSPRTGEKLFF	TGTGCCAGCTCACCAAGGACAGGGGAAAAACTGTTTTTT	-	TRBV18	TRBJ1-4	TRBD1
CASSDLSVSYEQYF	TGTGCCAGCAGTGATCTCTCAGTTTCCTACGAGCAGTACTTC	-	TRBV6-1	TRBJ2-7	-
CASSTHVPSQRWQGSGYTF	TGCGCCAGCAGCACTCACGTACCTTCCCAAAGGTGGCAGGGGAGCGGCTACACCTTC	-	TRBV4-1	TRBJ1-2	-
CASSQDPDRGPVYGYTF	TGCGCCAGCAGCCAAGATCCTGACAGGGGGCCTGTCTATGGCTACACCTTC	-	TRBV4-1	TRBJ1-2	TRBD1
CASSATSGANTGELFF	TGTGCCAGCAGCGCGACTAGCGGGGCGAACACCGGGGAGCTGTTTTTT	-	TRBV7-3	TRBJ2-2	TRBD2
CASSNDRTGNTEAFF	TGCGCCAGCAGCAACGACAGGACAGGGAACACTGAAGCTTTCTTT	-	TRBV4-1	TRBJ1-1	TRBD1
CASSLDPYRDRAHYGYTF	TGTGCCAGCAGCTTAGATCCATACCGGGACAGGGCCCACTATGGCTACACCTTC	-	TRBV7-2	TRBJ1-2	TRBD1
CASSPETGPRLYYTF	TGTGCCAGCTCACCAGAAACAGGGCCTCGGCTATACTACACCTTC	-	TRBV18	TRBJ1-2	-
CATSRGGYNEQFF	TGTGCCACCAGCAGGGGGGGGTACAATGAGCAGTTCTTC	once	TRBV15	TRBJ2-1	TRBD2
CASSDGANEKLFF	TGTGCCAGCAGCGACGGGGCTAATGAAAAACTGTTTTTT	-	TRBV25-1	TRBJ1-4	-
CASSVSIDRSPLHF	TGTGCCAGCAGCGTATCGATCGACAGATCACCCCTCCACTTT	-	TRBV9	TRBJ1-6	-
CASSLVGQGYNSPLHF	TGCGCCAGCAGCTTGGTGGGACAGGGGTACAATTCACCCCTCCACTTT	-	TRBV5-1	TRBJ1-6	TRBD1
CASSDGGSSDTQYF	TGTGCCAGCAGTGACGGCGGGAGTTCAGATACGCAGTATTTT	few	TRBV6-4	TRBJ2-3	TRBD2
CASSSVTEAFF	TGTGCCAGCAGCTCAGTGACTGAAGCTTTCTTT	-	TRBV5-6	TRBJ1-1	-
CASSFGGRETQYF	TGTGCCAGCAGCTTCGGGGGGCGGGAGACCCAGTACTTC	-	TRBV7-9	TRBJ2-5	-
CASRGTGDNSPLHF	TGTGCCAGCAGGGGGACAGGGGATAATTCACCCCTCCACTTT	once	TRBV5-6	TRBJ1-6	TRBD1
CASRGQGGMDNEQFF	TGTGCCAGCAGGGGCCAGGGAGGGATGGACAATGAGCAGTTCTTC	-	TRBV6-1	TRBJ2-1	TRBD2
CASSVEAAHLGGYTF	TGTGCCAGCAGCGTAGAGGCGGCCCACCTCGGTGGCTACACCTTC	-	TRBV9	TRBJ1-2	-
CASSAGTWDIQYF	TGTGCCAGCAGCGCCGGGACTTGGGACATTCAGTACTTC	-	TRBV7-3	TRBJ2-4	-
CATSRDRQGRAVHGYTF	TGTGCCACCAGCAGAGACCGTCAGGGCCGCGCAGTACATGGCTACACCTTC	-	TRBV15	TRBJ1-2	-
CASSLPSGNTGELFF	TGTGCCAGCAGCTTACCTAGCGGGAACACCGGGGAGCTGTTTTTT	once	TRBV5-4	TRBJ2-2	TRBD2
CASSLDRDRGLRGYTF	TGCGCCAGCAGCTTGGACCGGGACAGGGGGCTACGGGGCTACACCTTC	-	TRBV5-1	TRBJ1-2	TRBD1
CASSQNPQGGGVYNEQFF	TGTGCCAGCAGCCAAAACCCCCAGGGGGGCGGGGTGTACAATGAGCAGTTCTTC	-	TRBV4-2	TRBJ2-1	-
CASSSGQFWTEAFF	TGCGCCAGCAGCTCGGGACAGTTTTGGACTGAAGCTTTCTTT	-	TRBV5-1	TRBJ1-1	TRBD1
CASSLGGGQTDTQYF	TGTGCCAGCAGCTTAGGTGGAGGGCAGACAGATACGCAGTATTTT	-	TRBV7-9	TRBJ2-3	-
CASSQDYTISVGQFF	TGCGCCAGCAGCCAAGATTACACTATATCGGTTGGGCAGTTCTTC	-	TRBV4-1	TRBJ2-1	-
CAIGTGLAGEAGELFF	TGTGCCATCGGGACGGGACTAGCGGGGGAGGCCGGGGAGCTGTTTTTT	-	TRBV10-3	TRBJ2-2	TRBD2
CASSLGLAHEQYF	TGTGCCAGCAGCTTGGGACTAGCCCACGAGCAGTACTTC	-	TRBV7-2	TRBJ2-7	TRBD2
CASSQDLGLAGDEQYF	TGCGCCAGCAGCCAAGACCTGGGCCTAGCAGGCGACGAGCAGTACTTC	-	TRBV4-3	TRBJ2-7	-
CASSLNLAGAYSYEQYF	TGTGCCAGCAGCTTAAACCTAGCGGGGGCCTACTCCTACGAGCAGTACTTC	-	TRBV7-2	TRBJ2-7	TRBD2
CASSMLRMGQGSTDTQYF	TGTGCCAGCAGCATGCTCAGGATGGGTCAGGGATCCACAGATACGCAGTATTTT	once	TRBV5-5	TRBJ2-3	-
CASSLGPSGSINEQFF	TGCGCCAGCAGCTTGGGGCCCAGCGGCTCCATCAATGAGCAGTTCTTC	-	TRBV5-1	TRBJ2-1	-
CASSTRTSGQETQYF	TGTGCCAGCAGCACCCGGACTAGCGGCCAAGAGACCCAGTACTTC	-	TRBV5-4	TRBJ2-5	TRBD2
CASSPSGSSYNEQFF	TGTGCCAGCAGCCCTAGCGGGTCCTCCTACAATGAGCAGTTCTTC	-	TRBV5-4	TRBJ2-1	TRBD2
CAKPRQGFRWAQHF	TGTGCCAAACCTCGACAGGGGTTCCGGTGGGCCCAGCATTTT	-	TRBV19	TRBJ1-5	TRBD1
CASSLEARQGNGYTF	TGTGCCAGCAGCTTAGAAGCCCGACAGGGAAATGGCTACACCTTC	-	TRBV7-6	TRBJ1-2	TRBD1
CAATMTRGFYEQYF	TGTGCCGCAACTATGACAAGGGGATTCTACGAGCAGTACTTC	-	TRBV6-1	TRBJ2-7	-
CASSLVVEETQYF	TGCGCCAGCAGCTTGGTCGTTGAAGAGACCCAGTACTTC	-	TRBV5-1	TRBJ2-5	-
CASSPGQARAYGYTF	TGTGCCAGCAGCCCCGGACAGGCCCGGGCGTATGGCTACACCTTC	few	TRBV5-4	TRBJ1-2	TRBD1
CAISWGLAGTDTQYF	TGTGCCATCAGCTGGGGACTAGCGGGGACAGATACGCAGTATTTT	once	TRBV10-3	TRBJ2-3	TRBD2
CASSVAGASYNEQFF	TGTGCCAGCAGCGTAGCGGGAGCGTCCTACAATGAGCAGTTCTTC	-	TRBV7-3	TRBJ2-1	TRBD2
CASSLQGVGNEQFF	TGTGCCAGCAGCCTCCAGGGGGTGGGCAATGAGCAGTTCTTC	once	TRBV11-3	TRBJ2-1	TRBD1
CASSGSGGEQFF	TGTGCCAGCAGCGGTTCCGGGGGTGAGCAGTTCTTC	-	TRBV7-9	TRBJ2-1	-
CASRRPGQGAIDSNQPQHF	TGTGCCAGCAGGCGTCCGGGACAGGGGGCTATTGATAGCAATCAGCCCCAGCATTTT	-	TRBV21-1	TRBJ1-5	-
CASSLTDGGPYSYEQYF	TGTGCCAGCAGCTTAACTGACGGGGGGCCCTACTCCTACGAGCAGTACTTC	-	TRBV7-2	TRBJ2-7	-
CASSGQWGYTF	TGTGCCAGCAGCGGACAGTGGGGCTACACCTTC	-	TRBV9	TRBJ1-2	-
CASSPVGGMNTEAFF	TGCGCCAGCAGCCCTGTAGGGGGAATGAACACTGAAGCTTTCTTT	-	TRBV5-1	TRBJ1-1	-